This T cell receptor (beta chain) is from a study of blood T cell repertoires in COVID-19 (dated by TCRdb to the early 2020s). Broadly, across the study: Samples from collaborators originated in the United States, Italy and Spain and spanned both the acute and convalescent phases of COVID-19. The material from the prospective study consisted of cDNA or gDNA derived from T cells, B-cell-depleted T cells, or PBMCs. Where HLA class I and class II types were available, the types were taken from metadata supplied by the sample provider, not from assay-based typing. Samples were obtained from the ongoing ImmuneRACE study (first 160 participants) and from some 1,200 subjects provided by 6 global collaborators. The dataset comprised deeply sampled blood TCRbeta repertoires from subjects exposed to, actively infected with, or recovered from COVID-19. The sample metadata nearly always contained a de-identified subject ID, COVID-19 status, age in years and sex. The repertoires were released in a freely available public database meant as a resource for research on the immune response to SARS-CoV-2. Study-wide findings and limitations: The amount of clinical and demographic metadata varied by source and participant and was provided uncurated.

In Seattle, one collaborating source enrolled patients while the infection was active and tracked those patients longitudinally over the course of disease. The collaborating institutions used their own protocols to collect whole blood in K2EDTA tubes. For TCRbeta analysis, collaborator samples were shipped as frozen whole blood, as isolated PBMCs, or as DNA extracted from either sample type. TCRbeta CDR3 regions were amplified from genomic DNA using the immunoSEQ Assay, a bias-controlled multiplex PCR. Concerning the study's data processing: Nucleated cell counts per sample were estimated from amplification of reference gene primers within the assay. To quantify the absolute abundance of each unique TCRbeta CDR3 rearrangement, sequence reads were collapsed and filtered. For each sample, productive Simpson clonality was calculated as the square root of Simpson's diversity index over productive rearrangements. The immuneACCESS repertoire file appears here via TCRdb, limited to in-frame rearrangements. These files lack a portion of the clones; in checked studies, under half of the deficit traces to unresolved V genes, and the cause of the others is not known. V, J and clone size were drawn from that table, and D and trimming were deduced from the DNA. The sample data list 270,000 or so clones, and roughly 89% of these were observed just once. The top ten clones comprise around 2.3% of the sample.

This clone was seen a few times. Its antigen has not been determined. The input lacks base qualities; no much larger clone sits a single base away. Ends trimmed: V by 2 bases, J by 2 bases; bases unmatched to a gene: 5. From its cysteine to its phenylalanine, the CDR3 spans 15 amino acids. The read is trimmed to its CDR3 DNA, 45 bases read in frame from base 1. CDR1 and CDR2 (SGHAT, FQNNGV) derive from the germline V gene. The sequence links TRBV11-2 to TRBJ2-7, and 8 bases in between align with TRBD2. Input material: peripheral blood. The TCR was taken from a woman aged 55-70 years with COVID-19, enrolled during active disease. The CDR3 protein: CASSLSGGRPYEQYF. The nucleotide sequence reads as follows: TGTGCCAGCAGCTTAAGCGGGGGCCGTCCCTACGAGCAGTACTTC.